This entry lists 26 T cell receptor beta chains sequenced from one sample in a study of blood T cell repertoires in COVID-19. The method was immunoSEQ multiplex PCR; TCRdb's version includes in-frame clones alone and lacks a portion of them. The profile shows around 76,000 clones, around 90% of them singletons. Source material: peripheral blood. The origin of the receptors is a human donor in a cohort sampled during active COVID-19.

This chain connects TRBV3-1 (or the pseudogene TRBV3-2) to TRBJ2-2; the D gene is possibly TRBD1 (7 bases). Between the trimmed V and J ends, which lost 3 bases and 3 bases, there was a span of 14 bases. Germline V gene data show CDR1 as LGHDT and CDR2 as YNNKEL (reference sequence). The CDR3 has 16 residues. The CDR3 bases are TGTGCCAGCAGCCATCTCGACAGGGAGGACACCGGGGAGCTGTTTTTT. It codes for CASSHLDREDTGELFF.

This chain uses TRBV3-1 (or the pseudogene TRBV3-2) with TRBJ2-7, with 11 bases matching TRBD2. The CDR3 contains 15 residues. CDR1 is LGHDT, CDR2 YNNKEL, per germline (reference sequence). V was clipped by 0 bases and J by 6 bases; unmatched bases: 4. The CDR3 protein is CASSQELAGGSEQYF. CDR3 nucleotide sequence: TGTGCCAGCAGCCAAGAGCTAGCGGGGGGTAGCGAGCAGTACTTC.

There are a few counts of this clone. This chain uses TRBV27 with TRBJ1-6, with D possibly being TRBD1 (6 bases). The CDR3 runs 14 residues. Trimming removed 5 bases at V and 10 bases at J, with 15 bases between. Germline loops: CDR1 MNHEY, CDR2 SMNVEV (reference sequence). For the CDR3, the DNA is TGTGCCAGCAGTCCCCGACAGGTGAGGTCACCCCTCCACTTT. Residues: CASSPRQVRSPLHF.

J is TRBJ1-1 and V is TRBV5-4; the match to TRBD1 covers 7 bases. This CDR3 spans 13 amino acids. V was clipped by 4 bases and J by 4 bases; unmatched bases: 4. Germline loops: CDR1 SGHNT, CDR2 YYREEE (reference sequence). In nucleotides, the CDR3 is TGTGCCAGCAGCATACAGGGGACCACTGAAGCTTTCTTT. Translated, it gives CASSIQGTTEAFF.

The sample holds one count of this clone. This chain links TRBV3-1 (or the pseudogene TRBV3-2) with TRBJ2-5; 8 bases match TRBD2. Germline V gene data show CDR1 as LGHDT and CDR2 as YNNKEL (reference sequence). The trim removed 0 bases at V and 2 bases at J, leaving 5 bases unmatched. The CDR3 is 16 residues long. DNA for the CDR3: TGTGCCAGCAGCCAAGATCTGGCGGGGGGTCAAGAGACCCAGTACTTC. Amino acids: CASSQDLAGGQETQYF.

This rearrangement joins TRBV7-9 to TRBJ2-1; maybe TRBD2 (7 bases). CDR1 and CDR2 (germline): SEHNR, FQNEAQ (reference sequence). V shed 8 bases and J shed 0 bases, with 20 bases lying between them. The CDR3 consists of 17 residues. CDR3 nucleotide sequence: TGTGCCAGCGATCCGGGCGGGGGCCGTAGCTCCTACAATGAGCAGTTCTTC. It is translated as CASDPGGGRSSYNEQFF.

The chain combines TRBV19 with TRBJ2-2; D not certain. The V gene lost 7 bases and the J gene lost 5 bases, with 14 bases spanning the gap. Germline V gene sequence: CDR1 LNHDA, CDR2 SQIVND (reference sequence). CDR3 length: 14 amino acids. The DNA of the CDR3 is TGTGCCAGTACCCCCGGCCTGGAGACCGGGGAGCTGTTTTTT. Amino acid sequence: CASTPGLETGELFF.

The rearrangement joins TRBV7-3 to TRBJ2-3; 7 nucleotides match TRBD2. V shed 5 bases and J 6 bases; nucleotides not matched to a gene: 8. The CDR3 runs 14 residues. Germline CDR1 reads SGHTA; CDR2 reads FQGTGA. The CDR3 coding sequence is TGTGCCAGCAGCCAATCCCGGGGGGAGGATACGCAGTATTTT. This translates into CASSQSRGEDTQYF.

This chain joins TRBV6-1 and TRBJ2-3; tentatively, D is TRBD2 (6 bases). This CDR3 comprises 15 residues. Per germline, CDR1 MNHNS and CDR2 SASEGT. With 3 bases removed from V and 4 bases from J, the gap between germline ends came to 14 bases. CDR3 nucleotides: TGTGCCAGCAGTGAGGCTAGCGTTAAGGCAGATACGCAGTATTTT. Translating it yields CASSEASVKADTQYF.

The gene calls are TRBV5-5 and TRBJ2-6; D uncertain. This CDR3 contains 13 residues. Germline CDR1 SGHKS, CDR2 YYEKEE (reference sequence). V was shortened by 1 base and J by 4 bases, with 3 bases between the two germline ends. The CDR3 sequence is CASSLLGANVLTF. The CDR3 nucleotides are TGTGCCAGCAGCTTGCTCGGGGCCAACGTCCTGACTTTC.

The rearrangement uses TRBV5-1 and TRBJ2-3; 8 bases map to TRBD1. Per germline, CDR1 SGHRS and CDR2 YFSETQ. The ends lost 7 bases at V and 1 base at J; junction bases unmatched: 11. This CDR3 is built from 16 residues. DNA for the CDR3: TGCGCCAGCTCCCCCCGACAGGGGTTGGGCACAGATACGCAGTATTTT. It codes for CASSPRQGLGTDTQYF. The whole variable domain, filled in from reference TRBV5-1 and TRBJ2-3, reads KAGVTQTPRYLIKTRGQQVTLSCSPISGHRSVSWYQQTPGQGLQFLFEYFSETQRNKGNFPGRFSGRQFSNSRSEMNVSTLELGDSALYLCASSPRQGLGTDTQYFGPGTRLTVL.

V gene TRBV10-3 combines with J gene TRBJ2-1, with 7 bases lining up with TRBD1. The CDR3 length is 13 residues. Germline V gives CDR1 ENHRY, CDR2 SYGVKD. The V segment lost 8 bases and the J segment 9 bases; nucleotides outside the gene matches: 10. CDR3 loop: CAIGAYDRVEQFF. DNA of the CDR3: TGTGCCATCGGAGCATATGACAGGGTTGAGCAGTTCTTC.

This CDR3 reads CASSLVSDRTSGNTIYF. The CDR3 nucleotides are TGTGCCAGCAGCTTAGTATCGGACAGGACCTCTGGAAACACCATATATTTT. The chain is built from TRBV7-6 and TRBJ1-3; TRBD1 matches 7 bases. Germline V gene sequence: CDR1 SGHVS, CDR2 FNYEAQ. The trim removed 1 base at V and 0 bases at J, leaving 6 bases unmatched. The CDR3 is 17 residues long.

The genes are TRBV27 and TRBJ2-5; D might be TRBD2 (6 bases). CDR3 size: 16 residues. V gave up 2 bases and J gave up 4 bases, with 17 bases separating them. CDR1 is MNHEY, CDR2 SMNVEV, per germline (reference sequence). The CDR3 protein is CASSLASGRRGETQYF. DNA for the CDR3: TGTGCCAGCAGTTTAGCTTCAGGGAGGCGAGGAGAGACCCAGTACTTC.

The CDR3 DNA follows: TGCGCCAGCAGCTGCAGGGGGATCGAAGAGACCCAGTACTTC. Its protein product is CASSCRGIEETQYF. V is TRBV4-3 and J is TRBJ2-5; 7 nucleotides line up with TRBD1. The CDR3 covers 14 residues. Germline CDR1 LGHNA, CDR2 YSLEER. V shed 5 bases and J 3 bases; nucleotides not matched to a gene: 6.

This chain links TRBV4-1 with TRBJ2-5; D might be TRBD1 (5 bases). V shed 1 base and J shed 2 bases, with 14 bases lying between them. Per germline, CDR1 MGHRA and CDR2 YSYEKL. The CDR3 has 16 residues. This chain's CDR3 is CASSQARRTPQETQYF. The CDR3 DNA sequence: TGCGCCAGCAGCCAAGCGCGGCGGACACCACAAGAGACCCAGTACTTC.

The gene calls are TRBV5-4 and TRBJ2-7; maybe TRBD2 (6 bases). Trimming pared 7 bases from V and 1 base from J, leaving 6 bases between. Germline CDR1 and CDR2: SGHNT and YYREEE (reference sequence). This CDR3 is 11 amino acids long. The CDR3 loop reads CASGGSYEQYF. For the CDR3, the DNA is TGTGCCAGCGGGGGGTCCTACGAGCAGTACTTC.

V is TRBV15 and J is TRBJ1-5, with TRBD1 identical over 10 bases. This CDR3 contains 20 residues. Unmatched junction bases numbered 18, after V lost 4 bases and J lost 3 bases. Germline assignment: CDR1 LNHNV and CDR2 YYDKDF (reference sequence). The CDR3 DNA is TGTGCCACCAGCATGCGCAGCCGGGACAGGGGAAAAGGGGACAATCAGCCCCAGCATTTT. This encodes CATSMRSRDRGKGDNQPQHF.

This chain connects TRBV27 to TRBJ1-1, with TRBD1 matching 7 bases. Germline V gene sequence: CDR1 MNHEY, CDR2 SMNVEV (reference sequence). This CDR3 region has 15 residues. The ends lost 5 bases at V and 1 base at J; junction bases unmatched: 7. The CDR3 DNA sequence: TGTGCCAGCAGTCCCCTACGACAGGGGAACACTGAAGCTTTCTTT. Translating gives CASSPLRQGNTEAFF.

The chain has TRBV21-1 and TRBJ2-3; the table names TRBD2, a call not compared with the DNA. TRBV21-1 is assigned pseudogene status. This CDR3 has 17 residues. The CDR3 nucleotides read TGTGCCAGCACCATCCGGGGCGGGGGGTCTAGCACAGATACGCAGTATTTT. Amino acid sequence: CASTIRGGGSSTDTQYF.

The chain links TRBV4-1 to TRBJ1-4, with D unresolved. The CDR3 is 15 residues long. Germline-derived CDR1 and CDR2 are MGHRA and YSYEKL. Trimming pared 4 bases from V and 3 bases from J, leaving 12 bases between. The CDR3, as DNA: TGCGCCAGCAGCCGAGCCCTAGTGGCTAATGAAAAACTGTTTTTT. It specifies CASSRALVANEKLFF.

The rearrangement uses TRBV5-1 and TRBJ1-4; 9 positions agree with TRBD1. CDR1 is SGHRS and CDR2 is YFSETQ in the germline V gene. J was trimmed by 7 bases and V by 2 bases; bases with no gene match: 3. This CDR3 is built from 14 residues. The CDR3 loop is CASSFGTGSEKLFF. As DNA, the CDR3 is TGCGCCAGCAGCTTCGGGACAGGGAGTGAAAAACTGTTTTTT. The full variable domain, in which reference TRBV5-1 and TRBJ1-4 provide the parts outside the CDR3, is KAGVTQTPRYLIKTRGQQVTLSCSPISGHRSVSWYQQTPGQGLQFLFEYFSETQRNKGNFPGRFSGRQFSNSRSEMNVSTLELGDSALYLCASSFGTGSEKLFFGSGTQLSVL.

This clone was picked up a small number of times. This chain joins TRBV7-7 and TRBJ2-7; TRBD1 agrees at 7 bases. Germline CDR1 and CDR2: SSHAT and FNYEAQ (reference sequence). The V segment lost 2 bases and the J segment 4 bases; nucleotides outside the gene matches: 8. The CDR3 extends over 15 amino acids. The DNA of the CDR3 is TGTGCCAGCAGCTTATCCCAGGGGGACGAGTACGAGCAGTACTTC. Translating it yields CASSLSQGDEYEQYF. The full variable domain, its missing parts supplied by reference TRBV7-7 and TRBJ2-7, is GAGVSQSPRYKVTKRGQDVTLRCDPISSHATLYWYQQALGQGPEFLTYFNYEAQPDKSGLPSDRFSAERPEGSISTLTIQRTEQRDSAMYRCASSLSQGDEYEQYFGPGTRLTVT.

The chain joins TRBV6-2 or TRBV6-3 to TRBJ2-7, with a possible D match to TRBD2 (5 bases). The germline gives CDR1 MNHEY, CDR2 SVGEGT. This CDR3 comprises 15 residues. The germline V and J ends were trimmed by 3 bases and 2 bases, with 14 bases remaining between them. This chain's CDR3 is CASSYIGGTTYEQYF. CDR3 nucleotides: TGTGCCAGCAGTTATATCGGAGGCACCACCTACGAGCAGTACTTC.

CDR3 DNA: TGTGCCAGCAGTCGCCTCGCAGGTTCTAATGAAAAACTGTTTTTT. Protein sequence: CASSRLAGSNEKLFF. The gene calls are TRBV6-6 and TRBJ1-4; D is uncertain. Trimming pared 5 bases from V and 3 bases from J, leaving 13 bases between. CDR1 MNHNY and CDR2 SVGAGI come from the germline V gene (reference sequence). CDR3 size: 15 residues.

The J gene is TRBJ2-5, the V gene TRBV21-1; TRBD2 was called by the table and not checked on the DNA. TRBV21-1 is deemed a pseudogene. The CDR3 is 12 residues long. The DNA of the CDR3 is TGTGCCAGCGCCGGGTACCAAGAGACCCAGTACTTC. Protein product: CASAGYQETQYF.